This entry describes one TCR beta chain. Germline CDR1 and CDR2: LNHDA and SQIVND (reference sequence). V lost 4 bases, J lost 2 bases, and 11 bases lay in between. The CDR3 is made up of 14 amino acids. The data are from a study of blood T cell repertoires in COVID-19. Study-level background: Sites across the United States, Italy and Spain contributed samples from acute and convalescent COVID-19. T cells, B-cell-depleted T cells, or PBMCs provided the cDNA or gDNA that served as material.

Per the authors' pipeline: Nucleated cell counts were estimated from reference gene primer amplification. The repertoire was sequenced with immunoSEQ multiplex PCR; TCRdb's copy has only in-frame clones and lacks some. V and J calls and clone size are those listed in that table; D and trimming were worked out from the DNA. The sample records about 37,000 clones, more than 85% being singletons. The receptor was derived from a woman older than 75 with acute or convalescent COVID-19. The sample consisted of peripheral blood. The rearrangement uses TRBV19 and TRBJ1-1; D is ambiguous. In DNA, the CDR3 is TGTGCCAGTAGTAAGACACGGGATAACACTGAAGCTTTCTTT. This gives the protein CASSKTRDNTEAFF.